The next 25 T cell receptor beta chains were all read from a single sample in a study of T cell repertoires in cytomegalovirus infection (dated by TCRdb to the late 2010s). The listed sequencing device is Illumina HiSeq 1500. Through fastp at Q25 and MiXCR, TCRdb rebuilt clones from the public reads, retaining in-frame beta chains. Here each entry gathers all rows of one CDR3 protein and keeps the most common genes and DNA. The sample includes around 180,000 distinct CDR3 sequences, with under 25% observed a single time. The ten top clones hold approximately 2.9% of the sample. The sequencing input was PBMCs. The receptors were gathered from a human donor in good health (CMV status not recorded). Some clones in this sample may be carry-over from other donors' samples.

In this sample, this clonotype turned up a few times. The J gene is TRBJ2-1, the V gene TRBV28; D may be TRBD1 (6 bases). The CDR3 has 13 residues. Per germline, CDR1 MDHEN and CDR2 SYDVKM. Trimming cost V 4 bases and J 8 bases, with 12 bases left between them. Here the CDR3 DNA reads TGTGCCAGCAGTTCTGGGACATACGATGAGCAGTTCTTC. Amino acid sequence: CASSSGTYDEQFF.

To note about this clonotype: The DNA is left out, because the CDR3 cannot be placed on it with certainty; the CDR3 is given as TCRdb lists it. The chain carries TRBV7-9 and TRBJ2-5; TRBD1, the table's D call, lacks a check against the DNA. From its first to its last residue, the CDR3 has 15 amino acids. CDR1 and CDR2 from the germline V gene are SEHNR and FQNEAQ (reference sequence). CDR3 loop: CASREVGQGAVPHVF.

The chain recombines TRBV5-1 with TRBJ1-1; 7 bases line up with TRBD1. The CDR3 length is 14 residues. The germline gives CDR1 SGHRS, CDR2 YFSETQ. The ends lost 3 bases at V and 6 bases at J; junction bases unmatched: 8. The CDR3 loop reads CASSSDGDRAEAFF. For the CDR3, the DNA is TGCGCCAGCAGCTCGGACGGAGACAGGGCTGAAGCTTTCTTT.

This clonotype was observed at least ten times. The CDR3 spells CASSYGQGFRNEQFF. CDR3 sequence (DNA): TGTGCCAGCAGCTACGGACAGGGGTTTAGGAATGAGCAGTTCTTC. The chain links TRBV7-9 to TRBJ2-1; 9 bases are a match to TRBD1. Germline assignment: CDR1 SEHNR and CDR2 FQNEAQ (reference sequence). This CDR3 region has 15 residues. V dropped 4 bases and J dropped 7; count of bases not matched to a gene: 8.

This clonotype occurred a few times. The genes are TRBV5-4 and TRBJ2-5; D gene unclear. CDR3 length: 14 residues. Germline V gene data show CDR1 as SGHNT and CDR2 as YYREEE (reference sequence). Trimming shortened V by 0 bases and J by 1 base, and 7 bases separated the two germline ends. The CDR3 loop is CASSLEPLQETQYF. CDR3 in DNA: TGTGCCAGCAGCTTGGAACCGCTCCAAGAGACCCAGTACTTC.

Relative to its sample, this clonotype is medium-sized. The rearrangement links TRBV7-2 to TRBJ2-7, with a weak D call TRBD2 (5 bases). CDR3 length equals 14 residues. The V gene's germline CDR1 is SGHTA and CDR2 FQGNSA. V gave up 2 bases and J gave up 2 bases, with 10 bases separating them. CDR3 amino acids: CASSLSGATYEQYF. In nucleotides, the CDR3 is TGTGCCAGCAGCTTAAGCGGCGCAACCTACGAGCAGTACTTC.

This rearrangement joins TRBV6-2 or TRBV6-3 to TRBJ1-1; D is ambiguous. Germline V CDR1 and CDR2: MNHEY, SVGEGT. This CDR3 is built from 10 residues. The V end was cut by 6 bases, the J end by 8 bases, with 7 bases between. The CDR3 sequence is CASRGSEAFF. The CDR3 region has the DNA TGTGCCAGCAGGGGTTCAGAAGCTTTCTTT.

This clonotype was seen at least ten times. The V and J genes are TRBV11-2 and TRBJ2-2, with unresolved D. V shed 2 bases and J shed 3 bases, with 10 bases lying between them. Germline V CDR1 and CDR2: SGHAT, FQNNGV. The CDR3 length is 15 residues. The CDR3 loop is CASSLYVSDTGELFF. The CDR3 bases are TGTGCCAGCAGCTTATACGTATCGGACACCGGGGAGCTGTTTTTT.

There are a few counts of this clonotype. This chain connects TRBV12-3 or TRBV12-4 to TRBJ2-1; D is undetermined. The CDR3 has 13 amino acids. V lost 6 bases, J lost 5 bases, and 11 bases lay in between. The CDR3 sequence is CASSPDHNNEQFF. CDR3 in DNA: TGTGCCAGCAGCCCGGACCATAACAATGAGCAGTTCTTC.

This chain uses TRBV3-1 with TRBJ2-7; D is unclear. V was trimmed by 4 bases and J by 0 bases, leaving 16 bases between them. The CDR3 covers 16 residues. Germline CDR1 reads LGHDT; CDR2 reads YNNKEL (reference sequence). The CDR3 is CASSPLMGSPSYEQYF. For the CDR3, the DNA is TGTGCCAGCAGCCCTCTAATGGGGTCCCCCTCCTACGAGCAGTACTTC.

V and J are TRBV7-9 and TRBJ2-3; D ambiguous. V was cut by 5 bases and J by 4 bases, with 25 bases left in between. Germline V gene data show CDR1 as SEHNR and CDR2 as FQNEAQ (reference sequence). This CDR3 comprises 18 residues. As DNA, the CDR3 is TGTGCCAGCAGCCCCACTAAGGTCGGTGGGATAATCGCAGATACGCAGTATTTT. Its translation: CASSPTKVGGIIADTQYF.

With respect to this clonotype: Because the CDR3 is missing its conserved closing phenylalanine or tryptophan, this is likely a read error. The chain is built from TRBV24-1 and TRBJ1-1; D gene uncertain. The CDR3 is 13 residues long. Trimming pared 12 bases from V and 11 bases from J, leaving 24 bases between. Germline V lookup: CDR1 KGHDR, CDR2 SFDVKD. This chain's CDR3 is CASRAGDHEVAFS. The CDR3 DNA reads TGTGCCTCGAGGGCGGGAGATCATGAAGTGGCTTTCTCT.

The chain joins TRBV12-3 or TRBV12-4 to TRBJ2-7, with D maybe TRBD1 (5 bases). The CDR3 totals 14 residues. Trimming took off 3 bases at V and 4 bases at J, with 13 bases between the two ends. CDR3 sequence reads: CASSFGQGYYEQYF. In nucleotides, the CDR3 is TGTGCCAGCAGTTTTGGTCAGGGATATTACGAGCAGTACTTC.

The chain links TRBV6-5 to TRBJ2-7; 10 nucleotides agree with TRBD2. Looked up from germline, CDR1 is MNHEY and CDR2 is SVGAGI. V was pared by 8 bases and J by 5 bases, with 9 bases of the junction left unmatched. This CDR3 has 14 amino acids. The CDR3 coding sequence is TGTGCCAGCCGTTCTAGCGGGAGATCCCACGAGCAGTACTTC. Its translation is CASRSSGRSHEQYF.

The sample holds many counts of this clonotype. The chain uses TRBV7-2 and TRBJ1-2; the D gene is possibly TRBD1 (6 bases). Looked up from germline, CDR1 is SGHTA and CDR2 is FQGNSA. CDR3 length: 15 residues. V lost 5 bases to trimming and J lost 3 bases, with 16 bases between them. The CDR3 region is CASSQGGVRDYGYTF. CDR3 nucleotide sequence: TGTGCCAGCAGCCAAGGGGGGGTCAGGGACTATGGCTACACCTTC.

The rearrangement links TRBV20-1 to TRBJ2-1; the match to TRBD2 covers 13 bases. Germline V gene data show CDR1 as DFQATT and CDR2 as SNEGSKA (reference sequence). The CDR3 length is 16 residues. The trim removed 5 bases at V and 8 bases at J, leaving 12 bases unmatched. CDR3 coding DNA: TGCAGTGCTCCTACTTTAAGGACTAGCGGGGGCCATGAGCAGTTCTTC. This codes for CSAPTLRTSGGHEQFF.

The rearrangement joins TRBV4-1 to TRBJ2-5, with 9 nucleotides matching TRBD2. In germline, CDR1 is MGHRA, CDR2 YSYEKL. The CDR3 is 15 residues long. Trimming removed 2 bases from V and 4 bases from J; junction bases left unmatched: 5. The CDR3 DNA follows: TGCGCCAGCAGCCAACCCGGGACTAGCCGAGAGACCCAGTACTTC. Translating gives CASSQPGTSRETQYF.

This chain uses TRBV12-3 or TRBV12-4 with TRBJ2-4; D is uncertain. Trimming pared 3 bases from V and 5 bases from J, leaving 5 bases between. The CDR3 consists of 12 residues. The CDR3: CASSFVQNIQYF. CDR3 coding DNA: TGTGCCAGCAGTTTCGTCCAAAACATTCAGTACTTC.

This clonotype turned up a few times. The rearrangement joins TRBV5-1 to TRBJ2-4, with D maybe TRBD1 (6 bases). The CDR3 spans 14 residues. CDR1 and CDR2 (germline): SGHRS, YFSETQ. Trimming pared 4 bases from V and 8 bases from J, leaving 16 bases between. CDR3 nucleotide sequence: TGCGCCAGCAGCCGACTGTGGGGGCAGGACATTCAGTACTTC. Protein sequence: CASSRLWGQDIQYF.

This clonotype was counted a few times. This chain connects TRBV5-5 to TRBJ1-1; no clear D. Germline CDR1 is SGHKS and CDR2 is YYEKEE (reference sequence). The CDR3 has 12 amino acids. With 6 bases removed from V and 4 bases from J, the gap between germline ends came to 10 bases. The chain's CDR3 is CASTPGSTEAFF. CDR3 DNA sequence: TGTGCCAGCACCCCGGGTAGCACTGAAGCTTTCTTT.

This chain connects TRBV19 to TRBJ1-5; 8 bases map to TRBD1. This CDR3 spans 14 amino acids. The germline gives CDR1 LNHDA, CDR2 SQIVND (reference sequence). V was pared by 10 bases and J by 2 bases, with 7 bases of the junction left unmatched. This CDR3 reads CATYDRGGNQPQHF. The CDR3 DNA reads TGTGCCACCTACGACAGGGGAGGCAATCAGCCCCAGCATTTT.

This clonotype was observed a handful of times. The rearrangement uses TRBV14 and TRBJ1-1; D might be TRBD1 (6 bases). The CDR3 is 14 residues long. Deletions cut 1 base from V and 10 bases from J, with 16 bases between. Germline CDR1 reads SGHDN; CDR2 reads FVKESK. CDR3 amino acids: CASSQVVFSGVAFF. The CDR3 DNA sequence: TGTGCCAGCAGCCAAGTCGTGTTTTCAGGGGTAGCTTTCTTT.

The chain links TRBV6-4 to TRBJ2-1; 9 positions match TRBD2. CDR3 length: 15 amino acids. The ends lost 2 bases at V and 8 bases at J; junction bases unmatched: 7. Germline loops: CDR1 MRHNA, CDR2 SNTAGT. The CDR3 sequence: CASSDRFSGSDEQFF. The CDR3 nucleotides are TGTGCCAGCAGTGACCGGTTTAGCGGGAGCGATGAGCAGTTCTTC.

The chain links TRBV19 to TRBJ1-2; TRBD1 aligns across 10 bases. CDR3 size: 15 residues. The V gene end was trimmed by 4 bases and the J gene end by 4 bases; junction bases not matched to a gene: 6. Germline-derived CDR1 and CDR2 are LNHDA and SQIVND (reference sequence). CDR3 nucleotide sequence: TGTGCCAGTAGTACAGGGACAGGGGAGGGCTATGGCTACACCTTC. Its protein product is CASSTGTGEGYGYTF.

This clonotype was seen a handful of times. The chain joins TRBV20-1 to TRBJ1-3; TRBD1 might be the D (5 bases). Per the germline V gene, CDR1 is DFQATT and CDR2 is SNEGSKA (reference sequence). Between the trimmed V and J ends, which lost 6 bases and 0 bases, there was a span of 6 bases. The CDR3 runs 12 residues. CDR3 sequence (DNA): TGCAGTGCGCAGGGCTCTGGAAACACCATATATTTT. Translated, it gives CSAQGSGNTIYF.